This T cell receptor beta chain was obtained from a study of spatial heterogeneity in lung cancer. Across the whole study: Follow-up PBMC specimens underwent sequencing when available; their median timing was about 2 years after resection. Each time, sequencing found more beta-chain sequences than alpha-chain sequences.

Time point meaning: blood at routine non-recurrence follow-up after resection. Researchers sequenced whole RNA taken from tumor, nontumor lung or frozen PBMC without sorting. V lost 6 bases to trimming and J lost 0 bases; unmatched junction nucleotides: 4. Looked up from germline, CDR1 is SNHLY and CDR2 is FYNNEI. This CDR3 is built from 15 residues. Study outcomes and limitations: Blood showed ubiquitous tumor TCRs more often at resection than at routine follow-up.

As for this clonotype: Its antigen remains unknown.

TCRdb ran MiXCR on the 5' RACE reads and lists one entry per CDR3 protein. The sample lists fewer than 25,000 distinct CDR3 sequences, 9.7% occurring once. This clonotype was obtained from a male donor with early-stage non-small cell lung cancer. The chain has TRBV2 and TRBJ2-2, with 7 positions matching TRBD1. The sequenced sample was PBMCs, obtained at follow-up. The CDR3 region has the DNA TGTGCCAGCAGCCTACAGGGGTCGAACACCGGGGAGCTGTTTTTT. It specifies CASSLQGSNTGELFF.